The sequence of this TCR beta chain was determined in a study of blood T cells in healthy people across ages (dated by TCRdb to the mid-2010s). Background on the whole study: In model experiments, template switching captured roughly one uniquely barcoded TCR beta cDNA molecule for every two T cells. The donors were split into four age groups: young (average about 15 years), middle-aged (roughly 42), aged (more than 55) and long-lived (approximately 80). Two additional independent replicas of 1 million unique cDNA reads from the same blood draw were analyzed for two donors (one aged 18 to 29 and one aged 80 or older). The study measured age-related changes in TCR beta repertoire diversity using deep sequencing normalized with unique cDNA molecular identifiers. To avoid experimental bias, donors of different ages were randomly spread across the sequencing lanes. Here is what the overall study found, with its caveats: Compared with the aged group, more naive CD4+ T cells, fewer expanded clones and increased TCR diversity were shown by the long-lived group, suggesting age selection. Because donor CMV infection status was unknown, age-related changes in expanded clonotypes were potentially confounded. A strong correlation was found between observed TCR beta diversity and the percentage of naive T cells measured by flow cytometry. Estimates of total diversity based on one million sequenced T cells were regarded as lower bounds and as underestimates. Since profiling was done on bulk unsorted PBMCs, naive and antigen-experienced compartments could not be conclusively compared. Observed TCR beta diversity per million T cells fell roughly linearly with age, and a significant reduction was already apparent by age roughly 40.

As regards this clonotype: The clone's antigen remains unknown. Base qualities are not recorded, but no much larger clone differs from it by a single base.

Libraries were constructed by 5' RACE. Sequencing relied on an Illumina HiSeq 2500. A second PCR of roughly 6 to 11 cycles was run with a J-beta primer mix and a sample-barcoded 5' primer. Each TCR beta cDNA molecule received a unique molecular identifier from a template-switch 5' adaptor carrying 12 random nucleotides. At least 2.5 million CDR3-containing paired-end reads were obtained from each sample. First-strand cDNA synthesis was performed from all RNA using the Mint cDNA synthesis kit, with priming by a TRBC-specific oligonucleotide. Following uracil-DNA glycosylase treatment, all cDNA underwent a first 18-cycle PCR with the universal primers M1SS and BC2_uni_R. The published analysis was carried out like this. Each sample was normalized by randomly selecting 1 million high-quality reads, each carrying a distinct molecular identifier. Reads sharing molecular identifiers were discarded rather than binned into consensus sequences. MiTCR, set to a Q25 quality threshold and the strictest error-elimination algorithm, was used for CDR3 identification, clonotype clustering and error correction. A nonparametric unseen species model with Euler transformation was used to estimate lower-bound total TCR beta diversity. TCRdb reran the public reads through fastp at Q25 and MiXCR, keeping productive beta chains. When rows share a CDR3 protein, they turn into one entry using the most common DNA and genes. The V and J calls, along with clone size, are taken from TCRdb and not from the paper's own processing. The sample table contains some 1.6 million distinct CDR3 sequences; only one count was recorded for about 35% of them. The ten most abundant clones make up roughly 12% of the sample.

The germline V gene encodes CDR1 MGHRA and CDR2 YSYEKL. The CDR3 contains 18 residues, cysteine and phenylalanine counted. Only CDR3 DNA is held: 54 bases, read in frame from base 1. V was cut back by 0 bases and J by 0 bases, leaving a gap of 17 bases between them. Donors were 35 to 40 systemically healthy Caucasian individuals from Russia aged roughly 6 to 100 years. Each donor gave 9 to 10 milliliters of peripheral blood, collected into EDTA-treated Vacutainer tubes. Ficoll-Paque density-gradient centrifugation was used to isolate PBMCs, with at least 6 million per sample. Total RNA, at least 6 micrograms per sample, was extracted from PBMCs with Trizol reagent. For every donor, an aliquot of PBMCs went through flow cytometry to measure the percentages of naive CD45RAhigh/CD27high T cells.

This receptor was obtained from a woman between 25 and 40 years old in good health. This chain joins TRBV4-1 to TRBJ2-5; the D gene is possibly TRBD1 or TRBD2, each agreeing over 5 bases. Sequencing was performed on blood. CDR3 loop: CASSQDAERGSYQETQYF. The sequenced DNA: TGCGCCAGCAGCCAAGACGCGGAGAGGGGTTCGTACCAAGAGACCCAGTACTTC.